The 30 T cell receptor beta chains reported below all come from one sample, sequenced in a study of T cell responses to AZD1222 COVID-19 vaccine. Using immunoSEQ multiplex PCR, the repertoire was profiled, and TCRdb retains in-frame clones only, with some absent. The table lists around 95,000 clones, about 93% of them singletons. This specimen was peripheral blood, taken on day 0 of AZD1222 vaccination. The source is an adult in good health.

This chain uses TRBV6-2 or TRBV6-3 with TRBJ1-1; TRBD1 matches at 12 bases. V shed 2 bases and J 5 bases; nucleotides not matched to a gene: 9. The germline V gene has CDR1 MNHEY and CDR2 SVGEGT. CDR3 size: 17 residues. The chain's CDR3 is CASSYLRDRGLRTEAFF. CDR3 in DNA: TGTGCCAGCAGTTACCTCCGGGACAGGGGGCTGAGGACTGAAGCTTTCTTT.

CDR3 in amino acids: CASSQGGVSYTQYF. For the CDR3, the DNA is TGTGCCAGCAGCCAAGGAGGGGTTTCATATACGCAGTATTTT. The chain carries TRBV4-2 and TRBJ2-3; D possibly uses TRBD1 or TRBD2 (5 bases each). V gave up 1 base and J gave up 7 bases, with 12 bases separating them. The germline gives CDR1 LGHNA, CDR2 YNFKEQ. The CDR3 runs to 14 residues.

J is TRBJ1-1 and V is TRBV19, with D possibly matching TRBD1 (6 bases). The germline V gene encodes CDR1 LNHDA and CDR2 SQIVND (reference sequence). V was pared by 5 bases and J by 1 base, with 14 bases between. The CDR3 is 15 residues long. The CDR3 DNA follows: TGTGCCAGTAGTTGGCAGGCGGGACAGAACACTGAAGCTTTCTTT. Its protein product is CASSWQAGQNTEAFF. Filled out from reference TRBV19 and TRBJ1-1, the complete variable domain reads DGGITQSPKYLFRKEGQNVTLSCEQNLNHDAMYWYRQDPGQGLRLIYYSQIVNDFQKGDIAEGYSVSREKKESFPLTVTSAQKNPTAFYLCASSWQAGQNTEAFFGQGTRLTVV.

The chain employs TRBV10-3 and TRBJ1-5; 8 bases line up with TRBD1. Trimming at V came to 5 bases and at J to 3 bases, leaving 6 bases not matched to a gene. There are 15 residues in the CDR3. Germline V lookup: CDR1 ENHRY, CDR2 SYGVKD. DNA for the CDR3: TGTGCCATCAGTATGGGACAGGAATTCAATCAGCCCCAGCATTTT. It encodes CAISMGQEFNQPQHF.

J is TRBJ2-7 and V is TRBV27; no clear D gene. Germline CDR1 and CDR2: MNHEY and SMNVEV (reference sequence). V was trimmed by 2 bases and J by 4 bases, leaving 9 bases between them. This CDR3 spans 13 amino acids. The DNA of the CDR3 is TGTGCCAGCAGTTTAGTCGGCAGTTACGAGCAGTACTTC. Translating gives CASSLVGSYEQYF.

V gene TRBV10-1 combines with J gene TRBJ1-1, with TRBD1 as a possible D gene (5 bases). The germline CDR1 and CDR2 sequences are WNHNN and SYGVQD (reference sequence). The CDR3 is 14 amino acids. Trimming stripped 6 bases from V and 5 bases from J, with 16 bases between. This CDR3 reads CASSGGSGGTEAFF. DNA of the CDR3: TGCGCCAGCAGCGGGGGTTCGGGCGGAACTGAAGCTTTCTTT.

CDR3 in amino acids: CASSQRGVGTDTQYF. CDR3 bases: TGTGCCAGCAGCCAACGGGGAGTCGGCACAGATACGCAGTATTTT. The J gene is TRBJ2-3, the V gene TRBV3-1 (or the pseudogene TRBV3-2); TRBD2 is a possible D gene (5 bases). Germline assignment: CDR1 LGHDT and CDR2 YNNKEL (reference sequence). The CDR3 sequence is 15 residues long. The V end lost 2 bases, the J end lost 1 base, and 10 bases lay between the germline ends.

This clone was counted a single time. The rearrangement joins TRBV5-6 to TRBJ1-4; D is undetermined. Germline V gene sequence: CDR1 SGHDT, CDR2 YYEEEE. V was pared by 4 bases and J by 8 bases, with 18 bases between. The CDR3 loop spans 15 amino acids. The CDR3 spells CASSPRERVAEKLFF. Here the CDR3 DNA reads TGTGCCAGCAGCCCCCGTGAGAGGGTGGCGGAAAAACTGTTTTTT. The full variable domain, completed using reference TRBV5-6 and TRBJ1-4, is DAGVTQSPTHLIKTRGQQVTLRCSPKSGHDTVSWYQQALGQGPQFIFQYYEEEERQRGNFPDRFSGHQFPNYSSELNVNALLLGDSALYLCASSPRERVAEKLFFGSGTQLSVL.

The chain carries TRBV6-4 and TRBJ2-3; 8 nucleotides line up with TRBD2. The CDR3 extends over 14 amino acids. Germline V gives CDR1 MRHNA, CDR2 SNTAGT. V trimming: 4 bases; J trimming: 0 bases; junction bases outside the gene matches: 0. CDR3 region: CASSASGSTDTQYF. DNA of the CDR3: TGTGCCAGCAGTGCTAGCGGGAGCACAGATACGCAGTATTTT.

The rearrangement uses TRBV27 and TRBJ2-3, with 8 bases identical to TRBD2. The germline V gene encodes CDR1 MNHEY and CDR2 SMNVEV (reference sequence). Trimming took 2 bases from V and 4 from J; bases not matched to a gene: 5. The CDR3 is 15 amino acids. The CDR3 protein is CASSLAGGEADTQYF. The CDR3 coding sequence is TGTGCCAGCAGTTTAGCGGGGGGTGAGGCAGATACGCAGTATTTT.

V and J are TRBV15 and TRBJ2-3; 7 bases are shared with TRBD2. Germline V gene lookup returns CDR1 LNHNV and CDR2 YYDKDF (reference sequence). The CDR3 loop spans 13 amino acids. After removal of 11 bases from V and 4 bases from J, the junction contained 9 bases not matched to a gene. CDR3 sequence reads: CASSAGVADTQYF. As DNA, the CDR3 is TGTGCCTCTTCGGCGGGAGTGGCAGATACGCAGTATTTT. The full variable domain, rest sourced from reference TRBV15 and TRBJ2-3, is DAMVIQNPRYQVTQFGKPVTLSCSQTLNHNVMYWYQQKSSQAPKLLFHYYDKDFNNEADTPDNFQSRRPNTSFCFLDIRSPGLGDTAMYLCASSAGVADTQYFGPGTRLTVL.

J is TRBJ1-1 and V is TRBV5-1; D is unclear. Germline lookup yields CDR1 SGHRS and CDR2 YFSETQ. Trimming removed 3 bases from V and 0 bases from J, with 18 bases in between. The CDR3 runs to 17 residues. Here the CDR3 reads CASSSGRKPDMNTEAFF. CDR3 nucleotides: TGCGCCAGCAGCTCCGGACGGAAACCTGATATGAACACTGAAGCTTTCTTT.

The rearrangement joins TRBV28 to TRBJ1-1; possibly TRBD1 for D (5 bases). The CDR3 loop spans 16 amino acids. Per germline, CDR1 MDHEN and CDR2 SYDVKM. The V and J ends lost 3 bases and 1 base respectively, with 15 bases between them. The CDR3 nucleotides read TGTGCCAGCAGTTTTGCTCGGGGCAGTGGGAACACTGAAGCTTTCTTT. Its translation is CASSFARGSGNTEAFF.

The gene calls are TRBV28 and TRBJ1-2; D uncertain. The V gene's germline CDR1 is MDHEN and CDR2 SYDVKM. The CDR3 has 15 residues. V was shortened by 2 bases and J by 3 bases, with 13 bases between the two germline ends. The DNA of the CDR3 is TGTGCCAGCAGTTTAGGCTCAAGGGAAGACTATGGCTACACCTTC. As protein: CASSLGSREDYGYTF.

The chain links TRBV7-3 to TRBJ2-1, with 10 bases lining up with TRBD2. Germline CDR1 reads SGHTA; CDR2 reads FQGTGA. Trimming cost V 5 bases and J 2 bases; bases outside gene matches: 3. This CDR3 has 15 amino acids. The DNA for the CDR3 is TGTGCCAGCAGCCCCGGGACTAGCGCCTACAATGAGCAGTTCTTC. Amino acids: CASSPGTSAYNEQFF.

The chain is built from TRBV13 and TRBJ2-1; D ambiguous. CDR1 and CDR2 (germline): PRHDT, FYEKMQ (reference sequence). V gave up 6 bases and J gave up 7 bases, with 10 bases separating them. The CDR3 spans 12 residues. The CDR3 is CASSSTMNEQFF. The CDR3 DNA reads TGTGCCAGCAGTTCAACGATGAATGAGCAGTTCTTC. The full variable domain, its missing parts supplied by reference TRBV13 and TRBJ2-1, is AAGVIQSPRHLIKEKRETATLKCYPIPRHDTVYWYQQGPGQDPQFLISFYEKMQSDKGSIPDRFSAQQFSDYHSELNMSSLELGDSALYFCASSSTMNEQFFGPGTRLTVL.

This clone has a handful of counts. J is TRBJ2-7 and V is TRBV30; D unclear. This CDR3 region has 11 residues. Germline CDR1 GTSNPN, CDR2 SVGIG (reference sequence). V lost 0 bases, J lost 4 bases, and 4 bases lay in between. CDR3 protein: CAWSVQYEQYF. The CDR3 DNA sequence: TGTGCCTGGAGTGTACAATACGAGCAGTACTTC. Full variable domain (outside the CDR3, taken from reference TRBV30 and TRBJ2-7): SQTIHQWPATLVQPVGSPLSLECTVEGTSNPNLYWYRQAAGRGLQLLFYSVGIGQISSEVPQNLSASRPQDRQFILSSKKLLLSDSGFYLCAWSVQYEQYFGPGTRLTVT.

The rearrangement uses TRBV27 and TRBJ2-7; 7 bases agree with TRBD1. The CDR3 has 15 amino acids. Unmatched junction bases numbered 7, after V lost 2 bases and J lost 3 bases. The V gene's germline CDR1 is MNHEY and CDR2 SMNVEV (reference sequence). In DNA form, the CDR3 reads TGTGCCAGCAGTTTACTCCCGGGACAGTACTACGAGCAGTACTTC. Encoded protein: CASSLLPGQYYEQYF.

The CDR3 reads CASSQRGTGGTGNTIYF. Written as DNA, the CDR3 is TGTGCCAGCTCACAGCGCGGTACAGGGGGGACCGGAAACACCATATATTTT. J is TRBJ1-3 and V is TRBV18; 8 positions match TRBD1. V lost 4 bases, J lost 4 bases, and 12 bases stayed unmatched. This CDR3 contains 17 residues. Germline-derived CDR1 and CDR2 are KGHSH and LQKENI.

The genes are TRBV2 and TRBJ2-1; 10 nucleotides align to TRBD1. The CDR3 sequence is 14 residues long. With 5 bases clipped from V and 3 bases from J, the junction kept 1 base outside the gene matches. Looked up from germline, CDR1 is SNHLY and CDR2 is FYNNEI. CDR3 DNA sequence: TGTGCCAGCAGTCGGGACAGGGGCTACAATGAGCAGTTCTTC. This encodes CASSRDRGYNEQFF. Full variable domain (rest looked up from reference TRBV2 and TRBJ2-1): EPEVTQTPSHQVTQMGQEVILRCVPISNHLYFYWYRQILGQKVEFLVSFYNNEISEKSEIFDDQFSVERPDGSNFTLKIRSTKLEDSAMYFCASSRDRGYNEQFFGPGTRLTVL.

V and J are TRBV29-1 and TRBJ2-1, with D perhaps given as TRBD1 or TRBD2 (5 bases each). Between the trimmed V and J ends, which lost 7 bases and 4 bases, there was a span of 17 bases. The length of the CDR3 is 14 residues. Germline V gene data show CDR1 as SQVTM and CDR2 as ANQGSEA. This chain's CDR3 is CSALKEDNYNEQFF. In DNA form, the CDR3 reads TGCAGCGCCCTTAAGGAGGACAATTACAATGAGCAGTTCTTC.

V gene TRBV4-1 combines with J gene TRBJ1-5; TRBD1 might be the D (5 bases). The CDR3 is 13 residues long. Germline V gene sequence: CDR1 MGHRA, CDR2 YSYEKL. Deletions cut 4 bases from V and 9 bases from J, with 13 bases between. CDR3 sequence (DNA): TGCGCCAGCAGCCCGTTGGGGCCCACGCCCCAGCATTTT. This sequence encodes CASSPLGPTPQHF.

J is TRBJ1-1 and V is TRBV7-9; D call uncertain. Trimming stripped 5 bases from V and 0 bases from J, with 10 bases between. The CDR3 contains 14 residues. CDR1 and CDR2 (germline): SEHNR, FQNEAQ (reference sequence). This CDR3 reads CASSPKEMNTEAFF. In DNA, the CDR3 is TGTGCCAGCAGCCCAAAGGAGATGAACACTGAAGCTTTCTTT.

The gene calls are TRBV6-6 and TRBJ2-4, with D maybe TRBD2 (6 bases). V was trimmed by 6 bases and J by 1 base, leaving 13 bases between them. The CDR3 is 15 amino acids. Germline CDR1 and CDR2: MNHNY and SVGAGI (reference sequence). CDR3 nucleotide sequence: TGTGCCAGCAGCCTCGGGAGTAGGGCCAAAAACATTCAGTACTTC. Amino acids: CASSLGSRAKNIQYF.

The CDR3, as DNA: TGTGCCAGCAGTCCAACTACAGGAGTTCAAGAGACCCAGTACTTC. Encoded protein: CASSPTTGVQETQYF. V and J are TRBV6-5 and TRBJ2-5; tentative D call: TRBD1 (5 bases). The germline V gene has CDR1 MNHEY and CDR2 SVGAGI. The germline V and J ends were trimmed by 5 bases and 2 bases, with 15 bases remaining between them. This CDR3 contains 15 residues.

The chain is built from TRBV4-1 and TRBJ2-2; 8 bases are a match to TRBD1. Losses at the gene ends were 5 bases for V and 4 bases for J; bases not matched to a gene: 6. CDR3 length equals 15 residues. Germline CDR1 reads MGHRA; CDR2 reads YSYEKL. The CDR3 nucleotides are TGCGCCAGCAGCGGATCACAGGGGGGCACCGGGGAGCTGTTTTTT. Amino acid sequence: CASSGSQGGTGELFF.

The gene calls are TRBV28 and TRBJ1-2; 8 positions match TRBD1. CDR1 and CDR2 (germline): MDHEN, SYDVKM. Trimming cost V 6 bases and J 4 bases; bases outside gene matches: 13. The CDR3 length is 16 residues. In nucleotides, the CDR3 is TGTGCCAGCAGCCTTACCGGGACAGGAGTTGTCTATGGCTACACCTTC. The encoded protein is CASSLTGTGVVYGYTF.

The J gene is TRBJ2-3, the V gene TRBV2; 9 bases align to TRBD2. CDR1 SNHLY and CDR2 FYNNEI come from the germline V gene. V lost 5 bases and J lost 1; bases outside the gene matches: 10. This CDR3 region has 17 residues. This CDR3 is CASSTPLTSGGTDTQYF. DNA for the CDR3: TGTGCCAGCAGTACCCCTTTGACTAGCGGAGGCACAGATACGCAGTATTTT.

Details on this clone: This same CDR3 is encoded by further DNA sequences in the sample. The rearrangement joins TRBV29-1 to TRBJ2-3; D call uncertain. The ends were cut back, 6 bases at V and 3 bases at J, with 4 bases in the middle. The CDR3 has 10 amino acids. Germline V gene lookup returns CDR1 SQVTM and CDR2 ANQGSEA. The CDR3 DNA follows: TGCAGCGTGGATACAGATACGCAGTATTTT. Protein product: CSVDTDTQYF.

The chain employs TRBV23-1 and TRBJ2-1; D might be TRBD1 or TRBD2, each matching 5 bases. TRBV23-1 is an ORF for which the function is uncertain. This CDR3 region has 14 residues. Trimming removed 7 bases from V and 6 bases from J, with 16 bases in between. CDR3 amino acids: CASKPRGAGNEQFF. DNA for the CDR3: TGCGCCAGCAAGCCCAGAGGGGCTGGCAATGAGCAGTTCTTC.